A single sample is the source of the 2 T cell receptor beta chains below, sequenced in a study of Ad26.COV2.S vaccination and SARS-CoV-2 variants. The treatment denotes: around 19 received Ad26.COV2.S at low or high dose, single or two shots; 5 received placebo; per-sample allocation not given. Day 63 after the first injection of vaccine or placebo was the sampling time. Method: immunoSEQ multiplex PCR; TCRdb's copy keeps in-frame clones and lacks some. The sample holds around 450,000 clones; about 93% are singletons and the top ten take approximately 12%. The material sequenced was peripheral blood, taken in a trial of Ad26.COV2.S vaccine versus placebo. These receptors were obtained from a person between 18 and 65 years old who received the Ad26.COV2.S COVID-19 vaccine or a placebo.

The gene calls are TRBV5-6 and TRBJ2-3, with TRBD2 identical over 11 bases. CDR3 length: 16 amino acids. V shed 0 bases, J shed 4 bases, and the junction held 4 bases outside the gene matches. The germline V gene encodes CDR1 SGHDT and CDR2 YYEEEE. CDR3 nucleotides: TGTGCCAGCAGCTTGGGACTAGCGGGAAATGCAGATACGCAGTATTTT. It codes for CASSLGLAGNADTQYF.

The chain combines TRBV19 with TRBJ2-5, with 16 nucleotides matching TRBD2. The length of the CDR3 is 17 residues. From germline, CDR1 is LNHDA and CDR2 SQIVND (reference sequence). V was clipped by 9 bases and J by 4 bases; unmatched bases: 11. The CDR3 region has the DNA TGTGCCAGAGAAATCGGTGGGACTAGCGGGAGGGGAGAGACCCAGTACTTC. Encoded protein: CAREIGGTSGRGETQYF.